A selection of T cell receptor beta chains follows, all from one sample in a study of cytomegalovirus exposure and HLA in healthy donors. The table came from immunoSEQ multiplex PCR; TCRdb's copy has only in-frame clones and leaves some out. This sample has about 200,000 clones, with roughly four fifths found just once. Sequencing was carried out using PBMCs. The receptors derive from a young woman in good health and CMV-seronegative. Both conserved end residues are part of each CDR3. The D gene is left open where the match is weak. Clone size is shown for a subset of rows, as once, few, many or a class of expanded clone.

j_call d_call v_call clone_size cdr3_nt cdr3_aa
TRBJ2-7 NA TRBV5-1 NA TGCGCCAGCAGCTTTAGGCAAGCGGGCTTAGGCGAGCAGTACTTC CASSFRQAGLGEQYF
TRBJ2-7 TRBD2 TRBV27 NA TGTGCCAGCAGTTTATGGCGGGAGCAAATCTACGAGCAGTACTTC CASSLWREQIYEQYF
TRBJ1-1 TRBD1 TRBV4-1 NA TGCGCCAGCAGCCAAGCCGGCAGGGGGAAAACTGAAGCTTTCTTT CASSQAGRGKTEAFF
TRBJ1-2 TRBD1 TRBV15 NA TGTGCCACCAGCGGGACAGGGGGCGGCTATGGCTACACCTTC CATSGTGGGYGYTF
TRBJ2-7 NA TRBV7-2 once TGTGCCAGCACCTTGGGGAGCGGCGCCTACGAGCAGTACTTC CASTLGSGAYEQYF
TRBJ2-2 NA TRBV13 NA TGTGCCAGCAGCTTGGACAGCGGGGAGCTGTTTTTT CASSLDSGELFF
TRBJ2-1 NA TRBV19 NA TGTGCCAGTAGTATTAGTTACGGGAGTACGGTAGAGCAGTTCTTC CASSISYGSTVEQFF
TRBJ2-2 TRBD2 TRBV4-1 once TGCGCCAGCAGCCAAGACGGACTAGCGCCCGCTTACACCGGGGAGCTGTTTTTT CASSQDGLAPAYTGELFF
TRBJ2-5 TRBD2 TRBV2 NA TGTGCCAGCAGTCTCTCCGGACTAGCCGGAGAGACCCAGTACTTC CASSLSGLAGETQYF
TRBJ2-5 NA TRBV7-9 NA TGTTCCAGCAGCGAAATTCCGGATCTGGGAGGAGAGACCCAGTACTTC CSSSEIPDLGGETQYF
TRBJ2-1 TRBD2 TRBV19 NA TGTGCCAGTAGTTCGGGGGGGCCTGGGAGCTCCTACAATGAGCAGTTCTTC CASSSGGPGSSYNEQFF
TRBJ2-6 NA TRBV19 NA TGTGCCAGTAGTATAGGTGGCGGCTACTCTGGGGCCAACGTCCTGACTTTC CASSIGGGYSGANVLTF
TRBJ1-5 NA TRBV7-9 NA TGTGCCAGCAGCTTAGAGGGGAGCAATCAGCCCCAGCATTTT CASSLEGSNQPQHF
TRBJ2-1 NA TRBV5-1 NA TGCGCCAGCAGCTTGGACCCCAGGCCGAATGAGCAGTTCTTC CASSLDPRPNEQFF
TRBJ1-2 TRBD1 TRBV18 NA TGTGCCAGCTCACTAAGACAGGGAGCTAACTATGGCTACACCTTC CASSLRQGANYGYTF